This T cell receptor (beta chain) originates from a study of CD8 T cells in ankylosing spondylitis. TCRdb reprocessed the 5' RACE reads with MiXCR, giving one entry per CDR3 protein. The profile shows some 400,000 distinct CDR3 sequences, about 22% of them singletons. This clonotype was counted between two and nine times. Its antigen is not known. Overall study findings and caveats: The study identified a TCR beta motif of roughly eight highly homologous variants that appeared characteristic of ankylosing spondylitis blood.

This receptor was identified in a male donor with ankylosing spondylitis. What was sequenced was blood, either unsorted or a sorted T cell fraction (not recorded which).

This chain's CDR3 is CASSLGDSDRPQHF. The CDR3 DNA reads as TGTGCCAGCAGCTTAGGGGACAGCGATCGGCCCCAGCATTTT. This chain uses TRBV5-6 with TRBJ1-5; 7 nucleotides line up with TRBD1. Unmatched junction bases numbered 8, after V lost 2 bases and J lost 9 bases. The CDR3 is made up of 14 amino acids. Germline CDR1 is SGHDT and CDR2 is YYEEEE.